This TCR beta chain was obtained from a study of shared clonotypes between healthy human individuals. Study overall: Each donor had three CD4 naive, three CD4 memory, two CD8 naive and one CD8 memory plate.

The germline gives CDR1 SNHLY, CDR2 FYNNEI. CDR3 length: 12 amino acids. Trimming took 10 bases from V and 2 from J; bases not matched to a gene: 5. Assay used: immunoSEQ multiplex PCR; TCRdb lists only in-frame clones, some missing. Of approximately 1,500,000 clones in the sample, around 95% are singletons; the top ten hold approximately 1.1%. On this clone: Its matching antigen is unknown.

Study outcomes and limitations: A few donors held about 4.6% of naive CD4 clonotypes in common.

This TCR came from a man aged 30 to 39 in good health. The chain joins TRBV2 to TRBJ2-7, with TRBD2 matching over 7 bases. The sample was naive CD4+ T cells sorted from blood. Subset in this sample: CD45RA+ positively selected. The CDR3 bases are TGTGCCACGGGAGGACATACCTACGAGCAGTACTTC. It yields the protein CATGGHTYEQYF.